This TCR beta chain was observed in a study of OX40 agonist ivuxolimab in advanced cancers. The wider study: At doses from 0.01 to 10 mg/kg, patients were given intravenous ivuxolimab every 2 weeks. Partial responses were achieved by three patients: one hepatocellular carcinoma, two cutaneous melanoma. The study, taken as a whole, reports: The average count of expanded clones was higher among CD8+ T cells than among CD4+.

As regards this clone: Its cognate antigen is unknown.

Using immunoSEQ multiplex PCR, the repertoire was profiled, and TCRdb retains in-frame clones only, with some absent. This sample carries over 15,000 clones, roughly 80% of them seen once, and the ten largest clones take 26%. Germline lookup yields CDR1 MNHEY and CDR2 SMNVEV (reference sequence). V lost 5 bases and J 7 bases, leaving 18 bases between the germline ends. The CDR3 covers 15 residues. Sampled blood was obtained at baseline, cycle 4 day 1, and cycle 7 day 1. The material was CD4+ or CD8+ T cells sorted from blood, obtained in a trial of the OX40 agonist ivuxolimab. The chain combines TRBV27 with TRBJ2-1; D gene uncertain. This receptor was identified in an adult with an advanced solid tumor such as melanoma, head and neck, liver or kidney cancer. This CDR3 reads CASSTPAVPGNEQFF. The CDR3 DNA is TGTGCCAGCAGTACCCCGGCGGTACCTGGGAATGAGCAGTTCTTC.